This record looks at one T cell receptor beta chain sequence and its context. The antigen is undetermined. This entry belongs to a study of shared clonotypes between healthy human individuals. Study details: CD8 memory received one plate per donor, CD8 naive two, CD4 memory three and CD4 naive three. Findings of the study overall: Rarefaction demonstrated incomplete sorted-subset sequencing despite large depth.

The CDR3 extends over 15 amino acids. Trimming pared 3 bases from V and 4 bases from J, leaving 14 bases between. CDR1 and CDR2 from the germline V gene are SGHAT and FQNNGV. Naive CD8 cells were CD45RO-negative, positively selected for CCR7, excluding terminally differentiated effector memory CD45RA+ cells. The data were produced by immunoSEQ multiplex PCR, yet TCRdb's version contains in-frame clones alone and is incomplete. The profile shows 750,000 to 1,000,000 clones, 80% to 95% of them singletons. The sample was naive CD8+ T cells sorted from blood. The chain couples TRBV11-2 to TRBJ2-3; D may be TRBD1 or TRBD2 (5 bases each). The receptor was derived from a man aged 25-45 years in good health. In DNA, the CDR3 is TGTGCCAGCAGCTTCCAAGCAGGGAGCCCAGATACGCAGTATTTT. This encodes CASSFQAGSPDTQYF.